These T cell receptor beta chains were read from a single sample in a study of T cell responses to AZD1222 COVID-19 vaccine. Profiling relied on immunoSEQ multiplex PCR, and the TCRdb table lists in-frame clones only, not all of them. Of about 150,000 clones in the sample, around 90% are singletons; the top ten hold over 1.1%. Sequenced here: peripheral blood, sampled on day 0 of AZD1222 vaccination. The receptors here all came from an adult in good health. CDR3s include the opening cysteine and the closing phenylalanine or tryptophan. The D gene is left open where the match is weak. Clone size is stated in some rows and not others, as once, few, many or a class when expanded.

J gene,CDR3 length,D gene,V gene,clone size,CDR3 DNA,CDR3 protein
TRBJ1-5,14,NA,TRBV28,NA,TGTGCCAGCAGTTTGGAGAGGGTTGGGCAGCCCCAGCATTTT,CASSLERVGQPQHF
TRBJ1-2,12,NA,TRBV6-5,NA,TGTGCCAGCAAAAGGGGGTCTGGGGGCTACACCTTC,CASKRGSGGYTF
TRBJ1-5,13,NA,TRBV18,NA,TGTGCCAGCTCCTCGCAGGTTAATCAGCCCCAGCATTTT,CASSSQVNQPQHF
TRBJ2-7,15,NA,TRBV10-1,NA,TGCGCCAGCAGTGAGGGGACGGCCTCTCGGGACGAGCAGTACTTC,CASSEGTASRDEQYF
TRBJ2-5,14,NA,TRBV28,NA,TGTGCCAGCAGTTTAGTTGGAGGGACGGAGACCCAGTACTTC,CASSLVGGTETQYF
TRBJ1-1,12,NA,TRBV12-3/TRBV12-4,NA,TGTGCCAGCAGTTCCCCTTACACTGAAGCTTTCTTT,CASSSPYTEAFF
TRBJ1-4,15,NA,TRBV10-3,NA,TGTGCCATCAGCCCTTGGGGGCCCGCTAATGAAAAACTGTTTTTT,CAISPWGPANEKLFF
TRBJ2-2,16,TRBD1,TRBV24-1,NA,TGTGCCACCGGGGATCCGGGACAGGGTGGTAACGGGGAGCTGTTTTTT,CATGDPGQGGNGELFF
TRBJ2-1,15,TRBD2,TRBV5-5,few,TGTGCCAGCAGCTTGTGGGCGGGAGGGCCGCTTGAGCAGTTCTTC,CASSLWAGGPLEQFF
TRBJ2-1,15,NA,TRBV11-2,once,TGTGCCAGCAGCTTAGGTCCAATGGGGCCGACAGAGCAGTTCTTC,CASSLGPMGPTEQFF
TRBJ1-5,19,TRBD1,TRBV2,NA,TGTGCCAGCAGTGAAAGGGCCGGGGGCAGGGGGAAAAGCAATCAGCCCCAGCATTTT,CASSERAGGRGKSNQPQHF
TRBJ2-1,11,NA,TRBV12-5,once,TGTGCTGGCGCTGAGGGGAATGAGCAGTTCTTC,CAGAEGNEQFF
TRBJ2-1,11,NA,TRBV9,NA,TGTGCCAGCAGCGTAACCCATGAGCAGTTCTTC,CASSVTHEQFF
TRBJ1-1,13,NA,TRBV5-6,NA,TGTGCCAGCAGCTACAGGCAAAACACTGAAGCTTTCTTT,CASSYRQNTEAFF
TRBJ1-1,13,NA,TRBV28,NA,TGTGCCAGCAGTTCTACAGGGAGGACTGAAGCTTTCTTT,CASSSTGRTEAFF
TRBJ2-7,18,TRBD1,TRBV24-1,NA,TGTGCCACCAGTGATAACGGATGGGGACAGGGGAGTTCCTACGAGCAGTACTTC,CATSDNGWGQGSSYEQYF
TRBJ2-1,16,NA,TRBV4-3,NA,TGCGCCAGCAGCCAAGATTCTGGCAGCCTATCCAATGAGCAGTTCTTC,CASSQDSGSLSNEQFF
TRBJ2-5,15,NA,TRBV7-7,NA,TGTGCTAGCAGCCCGCTCGTGACGGCCCAAGAGACCCAGTACTTC,CASSPLVTAQETQYF
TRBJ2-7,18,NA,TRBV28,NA,TGTGCCAGCAGTGACCCACCCTATGGGAACAGGGAAACCTACGAGCAGTACTTC,CASSDPPYGNRETYEQYF
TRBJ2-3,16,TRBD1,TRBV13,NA,TGTGCCAGCAGCATGCCACAGGGGGTGTTCACAGATACGCAGTATTTT,CASSMPQGVFTDTQYF
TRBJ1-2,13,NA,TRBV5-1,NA,TGCGCCAGCAGCTTGGACCCTAACTATGGCTACACCTTC,CASSLDPNYGYTF
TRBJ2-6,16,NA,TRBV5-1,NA,TGCGCCAGCAGTTCTATAGGGAACTCTGGGGCCAACGTCCTGACTTTC,CASSSIGNSGANVLTF
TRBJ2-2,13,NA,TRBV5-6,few,TGTGCCAGCACCCATAGGGGGGCCGGGGAGCTGTTTTTT,CASTHRGAGELFF
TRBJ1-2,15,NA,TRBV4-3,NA,TGCGCCAGCAGCCAATCCGTCGGGACGGTCTATGGCTACACCTTC,CASSQSVGTVYGYTF
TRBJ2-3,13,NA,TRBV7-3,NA,TGTGCCAGCAGCTTCGGGGGCACAGATACGCAGTATTTT,CASSFGGTDTQYF
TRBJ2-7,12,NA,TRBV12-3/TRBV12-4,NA,TGTGCCAGCAGTTTCGGGGGTACCGAGCAGTACTTC,CASSFGGTEQYF
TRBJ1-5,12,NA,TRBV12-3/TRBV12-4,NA,TGTGCCAGCAGTCAGACGGAGCAGCCCCAGCATTTT,CASSQTEQPQHF
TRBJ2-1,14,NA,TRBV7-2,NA,TGTGCCAGCAGCTTAGAGGTTGGCTACAATGAGCAGTTCTTC,CASSLEVGYNEQFF